The entry below gives a single T cell receptor (beta chain) sequence along with its context. The germline CDR1 and CDR2 sequences are SGHRS and YFSETQ. Trimming took 2 bases from V and 8 from J; bases not matched to a gene: 8. The CDR3 is 14 residues long. The sample originates from a study of control samples from healthy donors and cancer patients. Sequencing was performed with immunoSEQ multiplex PCR; in TCRdb, only in-frame clones are kept and a portion is missing. The data hold roughly 200,000 clones, with 90% to 95% observed a single time. This sequence joins TRBV5-1 and TRBJ1-2; 8 bases agree with TRBD1. Sequenced input: blood. This receptor was obtained from a man in his forties or fifties in good health. CDR3 amino acids: CASSFDRGLGGYTF. CDR3 in DNA: TGCGCCAGCAGCTTCGACAGGGGATTAGGAGGCTACACCTTC.